Only a few counts were recorded for the clone carrying this T cell receptor beta chain. What it binds is not known. PCR employed 60 Vbeta and 13 Jbeta primers. Sequencing was performed with immunoSEQ multiplex PCR; in TCRdb, only in-frame clones are kept and a portion is missing. The top ten clones hold under 7% of a sample with around 130,000 clones, around 8.5% of them seen once. Trimming shortened V by 4 bases and J by 4 bases, and 14 bases separated the two germline ends. The CDR3 has 14 amino acids. Germline assignment: CDR1 MNHEY and CDR2 SMNVEV (reference sequence). The data were taken from a study of cytomegalovirus exposure and HLA in healthy donors. The wider study: Of over 350 genotyped donors, more than 65% grouped in the Caucasian-associated ancestry cluster.

Study-wide results and limits: Roughly uniform sequencing depth across donors was assumed, possibly incorrectly. With later analysis, a missense DCLRE1C variant became linked to TCR beta V- and J-gene trimming.

The chain joins TRBV27 to TRBJ2-7; D remains unclear. The TCR originated in a middle-aged man in good health and CMV-seronegative. The source material was PBMCs. CDR3: CASSSLTRPYEQYF. The CDR3 bases are TGTGCCAGCAGTTCTCTGACTCGACCTTACGAGCAGTACTTC.